This is a list of T cell receptor beta chains from one sample in a study of beta chain features in type 1 diabetes. The assay was immunoSEQ multiplex PCR, and TCRdb's table has in-frame clones only and misses some. Among a few hundred thousand clones listed, around an eighth were seen once. Material: naive CD4+ T cells from blood. Receptors were obtained from a man aged 18 to 30 in good health. Both conserved end residues are part of each CDR3. The D gene is left open where the match is weak. The size field is filled for only some rows; it gives once, few, many or a size class.

>TRBJ2-1|TRBV11-3|NA|TRBD1
CASSPSGQGFNEQFF
TGTGCCAGCAGCCCCTCAGGACAGGGATTTAATGAGCAGTTCTTC
>TRBJ1-4|TRBV19|few|TRBD1
CATGQGEKLFF
TGTGCCACTGGACAGGGTGAAAAACTGTTTTTT
>TRBJ2-1|TRBV18|few|TRBD1
CASSPRDRGLNEQFF
TGTGCCAGCTCACCCCGGGACAGGGGGCTTAATGAGCAGTTCTTC
>TRBJ2-1|TRBV7-8|few|TRBD2
CASSWRLAGVNEQFF
TGTGCCAGCAGTTGGAGACTAGCGGGTGTTAATGAGCAGTTCTTC
>TRBJ2-7|TRBV5-1|few|TRBD1
CASSHGTDSYEQYF
TGCGCCAGCAGTCACGGGACAGACTCCTACGAGCAGTACTTC
>TRBJ2-3|TRBV29-1|few|TRBD2
CSVFGGSTDTQYF
TGCAGCGTTTTCGGGGGGAGCACAGATACGCAGTATTTT
>TRBJ2-7|TRBV9|NA|NA
CASSGGTPNYEQYF
TGTGCCAGCAGCGGCGGGACGCCCAACTACGAGCAGTACTTC
>TRBJ1-2|TRBV28|few|NA
CASSPGGGPSNYGYTF
TGTGCCAGCAGCCCTGGGGGAGGGCCTTCTAACTATGGCTACACCTTC
>TRBJ1-6|TRBV2|few|NA
CASSDPGTPLHF
TGTGCCAGCAGTGACCCAGGGACACCCCTCCACTTT
>TRBJ1-1|TRBV5-4|NA|NA
CASSRPGGGANTEAFF
TGTGCCAGCAGCAGACCCGGGGGAGGGGCGAACACTGAAGCTTTCTTT
>TRBJ2-1|TRBV5-1|NA|NA
CASSLYQGLVEQFF
TGCGCCAGCAGCTTGTATCAGGGTCTGGTTGAGCAGTTCTTC
>TRBJ2-1|TRBV5-1|few|NA
CASSPTGTPTYNEQFF
TGCGCCAGCAGTCCCACAGGGACCCCCACCTACAATGAGCAGTTCTTC
>TRBJ2-2|TRBV5-1|few|NA
CASSFRSTNTGELFF
TGCGCCAGCAGCTTTCGGAGCACGAACACCGGGGAGCTGTTTTTT
>TRBJ2-7|TRBV7-3|NA|TRBD1
CASSLGDRLSEQYF
TGTGCCAGCAGCTTAGGGGACAGGCTCTCCGAGCAGTACTTC
>TRBJ2-7|TRBV25-1|NA|NA
CASIGREYEQYF
TGTGCCAGCATTGGCAGGGAATACGAGCAGTACTTC
>TRBJ2-2|TRBV29-1|few|TRBD2
CSVAGSTWGGYLANTGELFF
TGCAGCGTCGCCGGTAGTACGTGGGGGGGTTACCTCGCGAACACCGGGGAGCTGTTTTTT
>TRBJ1-4|TRBV7-3|few|NA
CASTGGVREKLFF
TGTGCCAGCACTGGGGGGGTCCGGGAAAAACTGTTTTTT
>TRBJ1-2|TRBV4-2|once|NA
CASSQDGNRAYGYTF
TGTGCCAGCAGCCAAGACGGAAACAGGGCCTATGGCTACACCTTC
>TRBJ2-5|TRBV5-1|NA|TRBD1
CASSRPGQGQETQYF
TGCGCCAGCAGCAGACCGGGACAGGGCCAAGAGACCCAGTACTTC
>TRBJ2-1|TRBV15|NA|NA
CATSLRVQSYNEQFF
TGTGCCACCAGCCTCAGGGTTCAGAGCTACAATGAGCAGTTCTTC
>TRBJ2-7|TRBV7-2|few|NA
CASTVLSSTYEQYF
TGTGCCAGCACCGTGTTAAGCTCGACCTACGAGCAGTACTTC
>TRBJ1-1|TRBV5-1|NA|NA
CASSGGTSGEAFF
TGCGCCAGCAGCGGTGGGACAAGTGGAGAAGCTTTCTTT
>TRBJ2-5|TRBV13|few|TRBD2
CASSGTSGRDQETQYF
TGTGCCAGCAGCGGGACTAGCGGGAGGGACCAAGAGACCCAGTACTTC
>TRBJ2-2|TRBV5-1|NA|TRBD2
CASSLATSIYTGELFF
TGCGCCAGCAGCTTGGCGACTAGCATCTACACCGGGGAGCTGTTTTTT
>TRBJ2-1|TRBV7-6|NA|NA
CASSSQGGQFF
TGTGCCAGCAGCTCCCAGGGGGGGCAGTTCTTC
>TRBJ2-1|TRBV20-1|few|TRBD2
CSARRGRAGFF
TGCAGTGCTAGGAGAGGGAGGGCTGGGTTCTTC
>TRBJ1-2|TRBV7-2|NA|TRBD1
CASSFQGAGYGYTF
TGTGCCAGCAGCTTTCAGGGGGCTGGCTATGGCTACACCTTC
>TRBJ2-5|TRBV10-3|NA|NA
CAISGRTGTTQETQYF
TGTGCCATCAGTGGTCGAACCGGGACAACGCAAGAGACCCAGTACTTC
>TRBJ1-6|TRBV27|once|TRBD1
CASSGGQGHNSPLHF
TGTGCCAGCAGTGGGGGACAGGGGCATAATTCACCCCTCCACTTT
>TRBJ2-1|TRBV28|NA|NA
CASSLAGSRVEQFF
TGTGCCAGCAGTTTAGCAGGTTCTCGTGTCGAGCAGTTCTTC
>TRBJ2-7|TRBV28|few|TRBD1
CASSLGGPASYEQYF
TGTGCCAGCAGTCTAGGGGGCCCCGCGTCCTACGAGCAGTACTTC
>TRBJ1-3|TRBV18|few|NA
CASSPERGFSGNTIYF
TGTGCCAGCTCACCTGAAAGGGGATTCTCTGGAAACACCATATATTTT
>TRBJ2-1|TRBV28|few|TRBD2
CASSFGTSGRHNEQFF
TGTGCCAGCAGTTTTGGGACTAGCGGGAGGCACAATGAGCAGTTCTTC
>TRBJ2-7|TRBV4-3|few|NA
CASSQDIEAAYEQYF
TGCGCCAGCAGCCAAGATATTGAGGCTGCGTACGAGCAGTACTTC
>TRBJ2-1|TRBV5-1|NA|NA
CASSLSLRQEYNEQFF
TGCGCCAGCAGCTTGTCCTTGCGACAGGAGTACAATGAGCAGTTCTTC
>TRBJ1-5|TRBV28|few|NA
CASSSLRTDNQPQHF
TGTGCCAGCAGTTCACTACGGACTGACAATCAGCCCCAGCATTTT
>TRBJ1-2|TRBV5-1|few|NA
CASSHGRPPYGYTF
TGCGCCAGCAGTCATGGCAGGCCACCTTATGGCTACACCTTC
>TRBJ1-6|TRBV6-5|few|NA
CASSYSRTVNSPLHF
TGTGCCAGCAGTTACTCGAGAACGGTCAATTCACCCCTCCACTTT
>TRBJ2-1|TRBV28|NA|TRBD1
CASSLGDRGNEQFF
TGTGCCAGCAGTTTAGGGGACAGGGGCAATGAGCAGTTCTTC
>TRBJ2-6|TRBV5-6|NA|TRBD1
CASSFNRGSGANVLTF
TGTGCCAGCAGCTTCAACAGGGGCTCTGGGGCCAACGTCCTGACTTTC
>TRBJ2-3|TRBV5-1|NA|NA
CASSRETLVDTQYF
TGCGCCAGCAGCAGGGAGACTCTAGTAGATACGCAGTATTTT
>TRBJ2-7|TRBV7-9|NA|TRBD1
CASTRQGGSFEQYF
TGTGCCAGCACCCGACAGGGTGGAAGTTTCGAGCAGTACTTC
>TRBJ1-2|TRBV28|few|TRBD1
CASSFLDRDSYGYTF
TGTGCCAGCAGTTTCCTAGACAGGGACTCCTATGGCTACACCTTC
>TRBJ1-3|TRBV7-9|few|NA
CASSLQGRISGNTIYF
TGTGCCAGCAGCTTACAGGGGCGGATCTCTGGAAACACCATATATTTT
>TRBJ1-2|TRBV5-5|NA|TRBD1
CASSNGTGRPSYTF
TGTGCCAGCAGCAACGGGACAGGGAGGCCCTCCTACACCTTC
>TRBJ2-7|TRBV18|few|TRBD1
CASSPKGAGYEQYF
TGTGCCAGCTCACCGAAGGGGGCAGGGTACGAGCAGTACTTC
>TRBJ2-7|TRBV2|few|NA
CASREIRHANHEQYF
TGTGCCAGCAGGGAAATAAGACATGCGAACCACGAGCAGTACTTC
>TRBJ2-7|TRBV7-9|NA|NA
CASSFQNEQYF
TGTGCCAGCAGCTTCCAGAACGAGCAGTACTTC
>TRBJ2-1|TRBV7-3|NA|TRBD2
CASSLIAGGLDNEQFF
TGTGCCAGCAGCTTAATTGCGGGGGGGCTCGACAATGAGCAGTTCTTC
>TRBJ2-1|TRBV10-3|few|TRBD2
CASRASGENSNEQFF
TGTGCCAGCCGGGCTAGCGGGGAGAACAGCAATGAGCAGTTCTTC
>TRBJ2-2|TRBV30|few|NA
CAWSTGRNTGELFF
TGTGCCTGGAGTACAGGGAGGAACACCGGGGAGCTGTTTTTT
>TRBJ1-3|TRBV9|few|NA
CASSPDNGNTIYF
TGTGCCAGCAGCCCAGACAATGGAAACACCATATATTTT
>TRBJ2-3|TRBV4-1|NA|NA
CASSQDASDTQYF
TGCGCCAGCAGCCAAGATGCGAGTGATACGCAGTATTTT